The TCR beta chain described here comes from a study of blood T cell repertoires in COVID-19. On the study more broadly: Samples representing acute and convalescent COVID-19 were sourced from the United States, Italy and Spain.

Germline assignment: CDR1 SGHRS and CDR2 YFSETQ. This CDR3 has 13 amino acids. V shed 4 bases and J 6 bases; nucleotides not matched to a gene: 3. Profiled with immunoSEQ multiplex PCR; TCRdb holds only in-frame clones, not every one. This table has about 130,000 clones, more than 75% appearing once. The TCR was taken from a man between 60 and 75 years old who had recovered from COVID-19. J is TRBJ2-1 and V is TRBV5-1, with 8 bases identical to TRBD2. The sequencing sample was made of peripheral blood. The CDR3 loop reads CASSITSGNEQFF. The CDR3 DNA reads TGCGCCAGCAGCATTACTAGCGGCAATGAGCAGTTCTTC.